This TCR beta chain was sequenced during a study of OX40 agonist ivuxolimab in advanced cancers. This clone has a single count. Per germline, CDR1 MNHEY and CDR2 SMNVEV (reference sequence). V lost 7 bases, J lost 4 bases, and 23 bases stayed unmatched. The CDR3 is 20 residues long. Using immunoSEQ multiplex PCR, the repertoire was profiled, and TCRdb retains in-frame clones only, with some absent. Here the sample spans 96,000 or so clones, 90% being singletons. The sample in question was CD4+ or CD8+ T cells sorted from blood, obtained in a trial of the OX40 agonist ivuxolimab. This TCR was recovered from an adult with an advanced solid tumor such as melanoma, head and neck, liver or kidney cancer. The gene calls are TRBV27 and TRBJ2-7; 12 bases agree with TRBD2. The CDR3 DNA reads TGTGCCAGCACCCCGGCCCCAGGACTAGCGGGGCGTGGTGGGCTTTACGAGCAGTACTTC. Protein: CASTPAPGLAGRGGLYEQYF.